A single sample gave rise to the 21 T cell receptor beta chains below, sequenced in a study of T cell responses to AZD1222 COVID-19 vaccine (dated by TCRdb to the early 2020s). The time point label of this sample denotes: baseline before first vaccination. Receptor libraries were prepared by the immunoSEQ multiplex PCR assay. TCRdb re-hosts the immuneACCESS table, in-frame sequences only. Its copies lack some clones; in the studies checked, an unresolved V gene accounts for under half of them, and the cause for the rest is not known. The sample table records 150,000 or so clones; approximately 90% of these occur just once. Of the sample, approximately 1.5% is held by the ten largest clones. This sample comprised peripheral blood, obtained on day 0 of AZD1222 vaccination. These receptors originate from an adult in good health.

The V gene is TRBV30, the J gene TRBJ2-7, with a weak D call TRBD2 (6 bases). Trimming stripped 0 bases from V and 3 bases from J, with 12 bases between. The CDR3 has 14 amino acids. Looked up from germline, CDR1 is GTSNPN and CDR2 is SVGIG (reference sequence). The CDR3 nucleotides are TGTGCCTGGAGTGTGGGCGGGAATGTCTACGAGCAGTACTTC. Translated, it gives CAWSVGGNVYEQYF.

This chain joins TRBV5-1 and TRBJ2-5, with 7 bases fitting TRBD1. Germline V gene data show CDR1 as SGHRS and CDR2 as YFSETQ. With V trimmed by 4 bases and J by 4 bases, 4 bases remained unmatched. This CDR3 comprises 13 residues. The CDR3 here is CASSTGQRETQYF. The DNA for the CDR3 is TGCGCCAGCAGCACGGGACAGAGAGAGACCCAGTACTTC.

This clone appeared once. The DNA for the CDR3 is TGTGCCAGCAGCCCGGACAGCATGAACACTGAAGCTTTCTTT. Encoded protein: CASSPDSMNTEAFF. The chain combines TRBV7-2 with TRBJ1-1, with D possibly TRBD1 on 6 matching bases. The CDR3 sequence is 14 residues long. Germline CDR1 SGHTA, CDR2 FQGNSA. With 5 bases removed from V and 0 bases from J, the gap between germline ends came to 10 bases.

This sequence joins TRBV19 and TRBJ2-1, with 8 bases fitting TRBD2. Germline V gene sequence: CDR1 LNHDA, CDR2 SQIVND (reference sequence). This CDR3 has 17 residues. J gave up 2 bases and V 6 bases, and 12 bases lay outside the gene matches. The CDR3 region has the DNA TGTGCCAGTAGAACGGGCGGGGGGTTCGAACCCTACAATGAGCAGTTCTTC. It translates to CASRTGGGFEPYNEQFF.

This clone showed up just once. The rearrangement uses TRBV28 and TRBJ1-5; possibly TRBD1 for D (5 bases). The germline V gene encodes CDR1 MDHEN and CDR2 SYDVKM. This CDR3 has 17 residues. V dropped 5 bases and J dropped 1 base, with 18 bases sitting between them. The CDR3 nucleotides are TGTGCCAGCAGTCTCCAAGGACTGGGGACGAGCAATCAGCCCCAGCATTTT. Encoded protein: CASSLQGLGTSNQPQHF.

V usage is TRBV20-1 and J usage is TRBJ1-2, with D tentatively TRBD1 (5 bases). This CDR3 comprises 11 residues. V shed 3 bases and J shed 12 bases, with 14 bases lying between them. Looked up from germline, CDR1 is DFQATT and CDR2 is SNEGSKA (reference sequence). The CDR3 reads CSASAGTANTF. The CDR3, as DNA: TGCAGTGCTAGCGCGGGGACCGCCAACACCTTC.

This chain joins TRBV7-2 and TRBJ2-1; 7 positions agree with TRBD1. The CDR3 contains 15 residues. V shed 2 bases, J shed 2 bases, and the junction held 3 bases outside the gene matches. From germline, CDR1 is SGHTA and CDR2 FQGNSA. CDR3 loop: CASSLKGQAYNEQFF. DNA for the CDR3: TGTGCCAGCAGCTTAAAAGGACAGGCCTACAATGAGCAGTTCTTC.

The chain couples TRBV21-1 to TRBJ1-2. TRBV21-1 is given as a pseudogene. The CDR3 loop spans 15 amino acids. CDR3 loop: CASSLEGGANYGYTF. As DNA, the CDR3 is TGTGCCAGCAGCCTAGAGGGTGGGGCGAACTATGGCTACACCTTC.

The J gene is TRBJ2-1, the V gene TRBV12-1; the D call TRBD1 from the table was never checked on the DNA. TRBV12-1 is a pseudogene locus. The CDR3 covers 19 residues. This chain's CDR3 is CASSFAASQGSDPYNEQFF. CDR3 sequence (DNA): TGTGCCAGCAGCTTTGCCGCCTCCCAGGGTTCGGACCCCTACAATGAGCAGTTCTTC.

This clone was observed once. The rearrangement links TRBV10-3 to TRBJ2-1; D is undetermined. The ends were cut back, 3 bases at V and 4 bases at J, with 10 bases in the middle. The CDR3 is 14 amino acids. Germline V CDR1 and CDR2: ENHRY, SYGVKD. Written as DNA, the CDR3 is TGTGCCATCAGTGAATACAGTTCTTACAATGAGCAGTTCTTC. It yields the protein CAISEYSSYNEQFF.

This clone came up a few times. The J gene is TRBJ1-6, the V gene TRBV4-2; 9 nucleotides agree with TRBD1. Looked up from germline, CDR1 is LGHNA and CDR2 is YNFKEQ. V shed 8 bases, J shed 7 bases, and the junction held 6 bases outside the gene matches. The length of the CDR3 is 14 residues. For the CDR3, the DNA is TGTGCCAGCTCTCGGGACAGGGAAAATTCACCCCTCCACTTT. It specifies CASSRDRENSPLHF.

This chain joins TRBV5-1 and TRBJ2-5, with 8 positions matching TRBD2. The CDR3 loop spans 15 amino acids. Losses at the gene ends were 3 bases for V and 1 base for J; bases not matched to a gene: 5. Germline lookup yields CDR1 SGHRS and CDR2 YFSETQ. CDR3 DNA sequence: TGCGCCAGCAGCTGGGCGGGAGGAGGCCAAGAGACCCAGTACTTC. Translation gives CASSWAGGGQETQYF. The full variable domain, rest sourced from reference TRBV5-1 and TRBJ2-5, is KAGVTQTPRYLIKTRGQQVTLSCSPISGHRSVSWYQQTPGQGLQFLFEYFSETQRNKGNFPGRFSGRQFSNSRSEMNVSTLELGDSALYLCASSWAGGGQETQYFGPGTRLLVL.

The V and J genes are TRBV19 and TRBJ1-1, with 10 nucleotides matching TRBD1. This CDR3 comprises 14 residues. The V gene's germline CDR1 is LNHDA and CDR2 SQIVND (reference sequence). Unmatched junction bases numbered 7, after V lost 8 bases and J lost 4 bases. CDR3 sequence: CASGDRGRGTEAFF. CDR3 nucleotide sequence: TGTGCCAGTGGAGACAGGGGGCGGGGCACTGAAGCTTTCTTT.

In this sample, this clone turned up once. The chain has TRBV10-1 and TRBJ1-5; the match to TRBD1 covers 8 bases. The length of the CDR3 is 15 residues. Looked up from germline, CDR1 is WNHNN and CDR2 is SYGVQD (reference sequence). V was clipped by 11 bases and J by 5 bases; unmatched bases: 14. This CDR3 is CAGGHRQGRDQPQHF. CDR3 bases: TGCGCCGGAGGACATCGACAGGGGAGGGATCAGCCCCAGCATTTT.

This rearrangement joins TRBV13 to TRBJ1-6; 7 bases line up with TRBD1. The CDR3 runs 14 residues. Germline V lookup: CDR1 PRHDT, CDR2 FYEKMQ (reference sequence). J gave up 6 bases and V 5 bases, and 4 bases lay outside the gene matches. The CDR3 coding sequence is TGTGCCAGCAGCCTCGACAGGGCTAATTCACCCCTCCACTTT. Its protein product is CASSLDRANSPLHF.

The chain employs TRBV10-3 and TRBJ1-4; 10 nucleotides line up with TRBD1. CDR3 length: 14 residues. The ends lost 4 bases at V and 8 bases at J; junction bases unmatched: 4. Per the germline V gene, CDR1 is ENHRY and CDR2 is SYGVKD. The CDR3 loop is CAISAGTGVEKLFF. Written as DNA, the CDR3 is TGTGCCATCAGTGCCGGGACAGGGGTCGAAAAACTGTTTTTT.

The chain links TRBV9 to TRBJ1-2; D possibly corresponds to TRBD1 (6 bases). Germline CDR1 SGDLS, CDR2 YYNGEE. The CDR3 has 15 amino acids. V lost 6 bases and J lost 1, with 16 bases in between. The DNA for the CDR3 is TGTGCCAGCACCGAGGGGACACTTGTTAACTATGGCTACACCTTC. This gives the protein CASTEGTLVNYGYTF.

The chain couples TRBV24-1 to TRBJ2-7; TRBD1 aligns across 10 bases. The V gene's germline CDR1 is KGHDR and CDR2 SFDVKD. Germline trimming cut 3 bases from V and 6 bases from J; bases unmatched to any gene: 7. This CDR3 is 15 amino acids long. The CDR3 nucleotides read TGTGCCACCAGTGATACCGGGACAGGGGTATCCGAGCAGTACTTC. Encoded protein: CATSDTGTGVSEQYF.

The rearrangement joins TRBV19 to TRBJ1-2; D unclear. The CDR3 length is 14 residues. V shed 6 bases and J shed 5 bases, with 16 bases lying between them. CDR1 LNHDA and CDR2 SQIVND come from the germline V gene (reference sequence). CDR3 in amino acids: CASRYASVIYGYTF. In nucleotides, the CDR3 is TGTGCCAGTAGATACGCCTCCGTAATTTATGGCTACACCTTC.

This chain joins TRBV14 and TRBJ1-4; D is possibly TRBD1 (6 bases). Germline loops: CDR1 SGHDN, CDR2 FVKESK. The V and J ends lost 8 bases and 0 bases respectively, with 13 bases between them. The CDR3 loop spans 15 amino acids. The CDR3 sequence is CASGRTDATNEKLFF. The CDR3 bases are TGTGCCAGCGGTCGGACAGATGCAACTAATGAAAAACTGTTTTTT.

CDR3 bases: TGTGCCAGCACGATGGGGGGAATCACCGGGGAGCTGTTTTTT. This encodes CASTMGGITGELFF. The chain recombines TRBV6-6 with TRBJ2-2, with D possibly matching TRBD2 (6 bases). CDR1 MNHNY and CDR2 SVGAGI come from the germline V gene (reference sequence). V lost 7 bases, J lost 4 bases, and 13 bases lay in between. There are 14 residues in the CDR3.